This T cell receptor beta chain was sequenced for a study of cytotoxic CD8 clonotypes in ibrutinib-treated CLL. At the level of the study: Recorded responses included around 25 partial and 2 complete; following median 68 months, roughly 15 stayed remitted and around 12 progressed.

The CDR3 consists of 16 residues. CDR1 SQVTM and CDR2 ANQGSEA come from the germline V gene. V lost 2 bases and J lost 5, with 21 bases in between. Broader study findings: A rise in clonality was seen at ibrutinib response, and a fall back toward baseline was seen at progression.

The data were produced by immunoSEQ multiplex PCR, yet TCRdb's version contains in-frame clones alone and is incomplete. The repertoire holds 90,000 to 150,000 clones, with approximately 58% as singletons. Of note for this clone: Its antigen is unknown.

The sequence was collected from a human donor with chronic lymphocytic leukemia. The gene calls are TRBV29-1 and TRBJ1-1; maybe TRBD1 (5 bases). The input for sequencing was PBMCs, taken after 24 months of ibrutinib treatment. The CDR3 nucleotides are TGCAGCGTTGAAAGTTGGAATCCAGGGCATCGTACTGAAGCTTTCTTT. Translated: CSVESWNPGHRTEAFF.